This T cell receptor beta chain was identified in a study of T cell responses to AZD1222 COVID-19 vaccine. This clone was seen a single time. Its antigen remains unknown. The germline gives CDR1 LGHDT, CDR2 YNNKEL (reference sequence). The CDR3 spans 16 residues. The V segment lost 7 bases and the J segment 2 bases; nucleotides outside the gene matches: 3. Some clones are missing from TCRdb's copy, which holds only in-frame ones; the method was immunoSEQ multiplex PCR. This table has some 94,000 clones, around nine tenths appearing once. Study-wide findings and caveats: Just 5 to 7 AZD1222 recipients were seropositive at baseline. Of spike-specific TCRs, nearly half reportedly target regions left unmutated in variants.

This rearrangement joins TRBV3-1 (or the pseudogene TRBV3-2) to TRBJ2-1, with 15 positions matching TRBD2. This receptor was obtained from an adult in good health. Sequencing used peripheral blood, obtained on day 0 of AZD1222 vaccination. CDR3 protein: CASIGLAGGPYNEQFF. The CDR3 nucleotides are TGTGCCAGCATCGGACTAGCGGGAGGGCCCTACAATGAGCAGTTCTTC.